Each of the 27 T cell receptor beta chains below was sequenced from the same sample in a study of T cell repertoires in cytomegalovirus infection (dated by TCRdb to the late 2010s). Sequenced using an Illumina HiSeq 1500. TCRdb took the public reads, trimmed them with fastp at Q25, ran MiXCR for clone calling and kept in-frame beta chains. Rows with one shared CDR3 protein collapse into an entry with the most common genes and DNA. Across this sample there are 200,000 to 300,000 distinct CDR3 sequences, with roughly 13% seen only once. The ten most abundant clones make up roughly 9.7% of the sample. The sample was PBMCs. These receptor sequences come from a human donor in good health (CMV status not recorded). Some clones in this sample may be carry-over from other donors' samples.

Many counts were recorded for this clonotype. CDR3 protein: CASSSDPSYQPQHF. Written as DNA, the CDR3 is TGTGCCAGCAGTTCAGACCCGTCATATCAGCCCCAGCATTTT. This sequence joins TRBV6-2 or TRBV6-3 and TRBJ1-5; D uncertain. V was cut by 4 bases and J by 5 bases, with 12 bases left in between. The CDR3 is made up of 14 amino acids. Germline CDR1 and CDR2: MNHEY and SVGEGT.

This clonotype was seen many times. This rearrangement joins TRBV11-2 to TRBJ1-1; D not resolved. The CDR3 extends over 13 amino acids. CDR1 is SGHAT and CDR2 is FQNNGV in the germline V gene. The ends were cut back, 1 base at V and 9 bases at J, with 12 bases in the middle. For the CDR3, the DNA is TGTGCCAGCAGCTTAGTGTTCGGGAGTAAAGCTTTCTTT. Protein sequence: CASSLVFGSKAFF.

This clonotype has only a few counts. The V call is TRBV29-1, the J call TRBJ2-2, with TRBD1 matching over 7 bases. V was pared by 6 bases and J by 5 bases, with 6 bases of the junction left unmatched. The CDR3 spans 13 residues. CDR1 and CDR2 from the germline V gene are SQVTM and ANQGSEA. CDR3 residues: CSVSRQGTGELFF. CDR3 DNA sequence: TGCAGCGTCAGTAGACAGGGAACCGGGGAGCTGTTTTTT.

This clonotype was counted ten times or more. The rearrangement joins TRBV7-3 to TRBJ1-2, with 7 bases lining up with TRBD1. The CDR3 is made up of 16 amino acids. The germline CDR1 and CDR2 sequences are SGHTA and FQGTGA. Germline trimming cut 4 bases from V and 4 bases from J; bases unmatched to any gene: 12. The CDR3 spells CASSSRRGGPFYGYTF. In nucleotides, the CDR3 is TGTGCCAGCAGCTCCCGCAGGGGGGGACCTTTCTATGGCTACACCTTC. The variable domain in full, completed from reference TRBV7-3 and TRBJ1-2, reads GAGVSQTPSNKVTEKGKYVELRCDPISGHTALYWYRQSLGQGPEFLIYFQGTGAADDSGLPNDRFFAVRPEGSVSTLKIQRTERGDSAVYLCASSSRRGGPFYGYTFGSGTRLTVV.

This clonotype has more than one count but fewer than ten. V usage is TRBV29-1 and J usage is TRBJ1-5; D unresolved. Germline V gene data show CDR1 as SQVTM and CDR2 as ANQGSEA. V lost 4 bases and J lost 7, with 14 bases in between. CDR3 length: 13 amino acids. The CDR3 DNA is TGCAGCGTTGCCGGGTCCAAGGCCCAGCCCCAGCATTTT. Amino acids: CSVAGSKAQPQHF.

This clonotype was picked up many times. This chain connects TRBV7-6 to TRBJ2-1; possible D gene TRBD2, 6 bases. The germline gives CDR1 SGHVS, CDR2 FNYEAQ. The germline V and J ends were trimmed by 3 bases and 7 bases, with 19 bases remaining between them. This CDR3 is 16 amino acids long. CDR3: CASSLGVRLGGNEQFF. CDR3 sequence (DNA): TGTGCCAGCAGCTTGGGGGTGAGATTGGGGGGAAATGAGCAGTTCTTC.

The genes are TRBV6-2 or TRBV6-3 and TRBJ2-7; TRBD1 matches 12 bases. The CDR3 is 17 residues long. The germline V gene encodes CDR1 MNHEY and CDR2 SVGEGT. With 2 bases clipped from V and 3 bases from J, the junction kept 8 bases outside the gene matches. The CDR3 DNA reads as TGTGCCAGCAGTTACGAGACCGGGACAGGGGGCAACTACGAGCAGTACTTC. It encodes CASSYETGTGGNYEQYF.

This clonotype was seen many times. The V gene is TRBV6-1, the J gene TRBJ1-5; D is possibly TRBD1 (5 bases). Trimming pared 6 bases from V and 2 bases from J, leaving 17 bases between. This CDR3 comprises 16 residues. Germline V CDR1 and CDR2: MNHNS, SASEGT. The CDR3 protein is CASSRRQTAGNQPQHF. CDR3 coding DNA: TGTGCCAGCAGCAGGAGACAGACAGCCGGCAATCAGCCCCAGCATTTT.

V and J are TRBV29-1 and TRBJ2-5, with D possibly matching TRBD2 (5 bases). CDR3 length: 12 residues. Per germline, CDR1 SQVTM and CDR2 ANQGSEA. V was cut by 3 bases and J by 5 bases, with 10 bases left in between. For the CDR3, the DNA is TGCAGCGTTGACGAGGGTACGGAGACCCAGTACTTC. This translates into CSVDEGTETQYF.

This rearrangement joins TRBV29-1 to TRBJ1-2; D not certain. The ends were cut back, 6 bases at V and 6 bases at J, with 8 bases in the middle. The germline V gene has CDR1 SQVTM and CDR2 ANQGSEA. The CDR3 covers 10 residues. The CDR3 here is CSVLGNGYTF. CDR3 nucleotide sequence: TGCAGCGTCCTCGGGAATGGCTACACCTTC. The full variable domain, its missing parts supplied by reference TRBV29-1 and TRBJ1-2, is SAVISQKPSRDICQRGTSLTIQCQVDSQVTMMFWYRQQPGQSLTLIATANQGSEATYESGFVIDKFPISRPNLTFSTLTVSNMSPEDSSIYLCSVLGNGYTFGSGTRLTVV.

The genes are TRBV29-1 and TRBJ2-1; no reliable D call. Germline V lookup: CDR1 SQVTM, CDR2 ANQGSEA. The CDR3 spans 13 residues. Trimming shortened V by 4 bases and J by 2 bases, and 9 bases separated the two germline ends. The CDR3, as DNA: TGCAGCGTTGGGGGAACCCCCTACAATGAGCAGTTCTTC. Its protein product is CSVGGTPYNEQFF.

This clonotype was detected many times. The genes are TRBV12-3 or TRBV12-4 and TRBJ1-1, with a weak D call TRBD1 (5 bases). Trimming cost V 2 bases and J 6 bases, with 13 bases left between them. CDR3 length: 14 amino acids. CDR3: CASSLSNRRAEAFF. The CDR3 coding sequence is TGTGCCAGCAGTTTAAGCAACAGGCGCGCTGAAGCTTTCTTT.

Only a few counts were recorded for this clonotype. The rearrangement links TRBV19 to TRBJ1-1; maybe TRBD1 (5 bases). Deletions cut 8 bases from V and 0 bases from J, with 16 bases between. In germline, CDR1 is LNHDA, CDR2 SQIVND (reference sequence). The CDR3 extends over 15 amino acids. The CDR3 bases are TGTGCCAGTTCAGAAACAGGAGTCATGAACACTGAAGCTTTCTTT. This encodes CASSETGVMNTEAFF.

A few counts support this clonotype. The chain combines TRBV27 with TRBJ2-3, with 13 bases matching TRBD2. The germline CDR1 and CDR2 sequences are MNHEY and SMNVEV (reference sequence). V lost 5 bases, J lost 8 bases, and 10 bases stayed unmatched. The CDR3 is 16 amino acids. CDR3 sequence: CASSPGTSGTRGTQYF. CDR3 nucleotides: TGTGCCAGCAGTCCCGGGACTAGCGGGACCAGAGGTACGCAGTATTTT.

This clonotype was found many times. CDR3 residues: CASSAGDVRFTEAFF. The CDR3 coding sequence is TGTGCCAGCAGCGCAGGGGACGTCCGTTTTACTGAAGCTTTCTTT. J is TRBJ1-1 and V is TRBV5-6; perhaps TRBD1 as D (6 bases). With 4 bases removed from V and 5 bases from J, the gap between germline ends came to 18 bases. CDR1 SGHDT and CDR2 YYEEEE come from the germline V gene. CDR3 length: 15 residues.

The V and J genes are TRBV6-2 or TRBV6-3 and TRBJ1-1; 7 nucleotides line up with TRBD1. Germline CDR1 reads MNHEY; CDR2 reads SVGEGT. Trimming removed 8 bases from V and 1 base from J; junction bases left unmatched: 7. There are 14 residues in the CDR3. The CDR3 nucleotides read TGTGCCAGCCTTCGCAGACAGGGGAACACTGAAGCTTTCTTT. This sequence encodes CASLRRQGNTEAFF.

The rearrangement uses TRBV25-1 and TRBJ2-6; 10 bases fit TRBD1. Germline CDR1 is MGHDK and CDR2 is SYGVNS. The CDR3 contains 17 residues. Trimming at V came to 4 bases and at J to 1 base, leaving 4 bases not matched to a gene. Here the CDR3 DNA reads TGTGCCAGCAGTGGGGGACAGGGGCGGTCTGGGGCCAACGTCCTGACTTTC. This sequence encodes CASSGGQGRSGANVLTF.

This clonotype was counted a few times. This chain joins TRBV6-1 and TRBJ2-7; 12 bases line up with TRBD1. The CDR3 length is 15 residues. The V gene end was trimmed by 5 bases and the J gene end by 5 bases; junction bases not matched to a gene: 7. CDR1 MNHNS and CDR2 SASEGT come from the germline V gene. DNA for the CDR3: TGTGCCAGCAGTTGGGGACAGGGGGCGCTTGACGAGCAGTACTTC. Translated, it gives CASSWGQGALDEQYF.

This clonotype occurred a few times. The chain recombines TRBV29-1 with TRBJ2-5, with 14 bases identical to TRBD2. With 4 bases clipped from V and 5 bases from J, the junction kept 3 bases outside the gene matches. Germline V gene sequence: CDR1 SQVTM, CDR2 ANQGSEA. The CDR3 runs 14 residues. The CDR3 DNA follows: TGCAGCGTTGGGGGGACTAGCGGGAGTGAGACCCAGTACTTC. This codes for CSVGGTSGSETQYF.

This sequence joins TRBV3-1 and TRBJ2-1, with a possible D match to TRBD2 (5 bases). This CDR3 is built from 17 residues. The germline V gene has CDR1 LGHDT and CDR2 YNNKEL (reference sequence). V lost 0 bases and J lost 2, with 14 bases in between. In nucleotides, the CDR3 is TGTGCCAGCAGCCAAGATAACCTAGCTCTTACCTACAATGAGCAGTTCTTC. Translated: CASSQDNLALTYNEQFF.

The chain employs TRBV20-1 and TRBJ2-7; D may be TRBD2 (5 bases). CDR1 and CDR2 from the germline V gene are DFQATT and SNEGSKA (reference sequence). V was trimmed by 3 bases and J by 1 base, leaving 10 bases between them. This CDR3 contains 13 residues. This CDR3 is CSARHSVSYEQYF. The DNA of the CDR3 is TGCAGTGCTAGGCATAGCGTGTCCTACGAGCAGTACTTC.

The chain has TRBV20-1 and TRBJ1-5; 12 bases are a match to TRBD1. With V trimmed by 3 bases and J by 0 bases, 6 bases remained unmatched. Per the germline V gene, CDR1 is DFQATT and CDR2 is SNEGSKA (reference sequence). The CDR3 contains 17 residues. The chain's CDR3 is CSARRGQGAHSNQPQHF. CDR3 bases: TGCAGTGCTAGGAGGGGACAGGGGGCTCATAGCAATCAGCCCCAGCATTTT.

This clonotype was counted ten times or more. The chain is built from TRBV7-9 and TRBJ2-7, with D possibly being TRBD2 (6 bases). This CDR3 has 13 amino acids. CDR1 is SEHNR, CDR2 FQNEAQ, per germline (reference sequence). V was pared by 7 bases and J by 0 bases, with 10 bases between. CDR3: CASIRDFSYEQYF. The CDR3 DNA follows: TGTGCCAGCATCCGGGACTTCTCCTACGAGCAGTACTTC.

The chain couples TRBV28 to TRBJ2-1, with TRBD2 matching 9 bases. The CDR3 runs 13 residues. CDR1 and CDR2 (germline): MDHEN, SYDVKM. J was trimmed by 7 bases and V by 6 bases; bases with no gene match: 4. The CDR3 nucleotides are TGTGCCAGCAGATCCGGACTAGCGAATGAGCAGTTCTTC. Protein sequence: CASRSGLANEQFF. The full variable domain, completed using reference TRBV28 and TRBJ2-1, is DVKVTQSSRYLVKRTGEKVFLECVQDMDHENMFWYRQDPGLGLRLIYFSYDVKMKEKGDIPEGYSVSREKKERFSLILESASTNQTSMYLCASRSGLANEQFFGPGTRLTVL.

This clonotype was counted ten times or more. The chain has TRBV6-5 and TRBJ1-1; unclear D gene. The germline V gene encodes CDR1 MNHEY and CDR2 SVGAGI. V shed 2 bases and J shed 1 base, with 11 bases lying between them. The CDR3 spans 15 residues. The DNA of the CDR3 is TGTGCCAGCAGTTACAGCATTAATTCGAACACTGAAGCTTTCTTT. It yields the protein CASSYSINSNTEAFF.

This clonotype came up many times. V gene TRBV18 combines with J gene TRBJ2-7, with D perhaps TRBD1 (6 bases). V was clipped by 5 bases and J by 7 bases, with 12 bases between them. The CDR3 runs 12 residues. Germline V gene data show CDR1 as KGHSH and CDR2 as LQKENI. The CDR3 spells CASSSGVREQYF. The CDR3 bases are TGTGCCAGCTCATCAGGGGTGCGAGAGCAGTACTTC.

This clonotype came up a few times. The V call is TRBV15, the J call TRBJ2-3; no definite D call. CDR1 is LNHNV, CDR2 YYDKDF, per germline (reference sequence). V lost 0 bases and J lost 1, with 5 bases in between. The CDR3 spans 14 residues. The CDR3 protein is CATSRDSRTDTQYF. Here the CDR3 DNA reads TGTGCCACCAGCAGAGACAGCCGCACAGATACGCAGTATTTT.